The next 27 T cell receptor beta chains were all read from a single sample in a study of cytomegalovirus exposure and HLA in healthy donors. Researchers ran the PCR with 60 Vbeta and 13 Jbeta primers. Clones were sequenced by immunoSEQ multiplex PCR, and TCRdb holds only the in-frame ones, with some missing. The sample records some 150,000 clones, around 76% being singletons. The sequenced sample was PBMCs. The receptors originated from a male donor in good health and CMV-seronegative.

V gene TRBV15 combines with J gene TRBJ2-1; D is perhaps TRBD2 (6 bases). V was clipped by 8 bases and J by 0 bases, with 11 bases between them. Germline V gene lookup returns CDR1 LNHNV and CDR2 YYDKDF (reference sequence). The CDR3 length is 14 residues. Here the CDR3 reads CATGTVGSYNEQFF. The CDR3 region has the DNA TGTGCCACCGGGACTGTTGGCTCCTACAATGAGCAGTTCTTC.

The V gene is TRBV19, the J gene TRBJ2-3, with a possible D match to TRBD1 (5 bases). Looked up from germline, CDR1 is LNHDA and CDR2 is SQIVND (reference sequence). CDR3 length: 16 amino acids. With 4 bases removed from V and 1 base from J, the gap between germline ends came to 15 bases. The CDR3 DNA follows: TGTGCCAGTAGTACCACCAGACAGTTCGGCACAGATACGCAGTATTTT. Amino acids: CASSTTRQFGTDTQYF.

This clone was recorded once. The chain recombines TRBV6-5 with TRBJ2-2, with D possibly matching TRBD2 (5 bases). Per the germline V gene, CDR1 is MNHEY and CDR2 is SVGAGI. The length of the CDR3 is 15 residues. V lost 6 bases and J lost 0, with 11 bases in between. The CDR3 reads CASRRATSNTGELFF. As DNA, the CDR3 is TGTGCCAGCAGGAGGGCGACATCGAACACCGGGGAGCTGTTTTTT.

The rearrangement uses TRBV6-1 and TRBJ2-3; possible D gene TRBD2, 5 bases. Looked up from germline, CDR1 is MNHNS and CDR2 is SASEGT. The CDR3 is 14 residues long. Trimming cost V 6 bases and J 2 bases, with 12 bases left between them. DNA of the CDR3: TGTGCCAGCAGATCCGGACTGGTCACAGATACGCAGTATTTT. Translated, it gives CASRSGLVTDTQYF.

The J gene is TRBJ2-5, the V gene TRBV18, with D possibly matching TRBD1 (6 bases). Trimming cost V 3 bases and J 1 base, with 12 bases left between them. The CDR3 has 15 residues. Germline V lookup: CDR1 KGHSH, CDR2 LQKENI. The CDR3 protein is CASSPQQGIQETQYF. In DNA form, the CDR3 reads TGTGCCAGCTCACCCCAGCAGGGGATCCAAGAGACCCAGTACTTC.

CDR3 coding DNA: TGTGCCAGCAGCGGAGGGGGACAGGGGGCTGAAGCTTTCTTT. This encodes CASSGGGQGAEAFF. The V and J genes are TRBV9 and TRBJ1-1, with 11 bases matching TRBD1. Trimming at V came to 3 bases and at J to 6 bases, leaving 4 bases not matched to a gene. In germline, CDR1 is SGDLS, CDR2 YYNGEE. This CDR3 has 14 amino acids.

This clone was seen more than once but under ten times. The V and J genes are TRBV7-2 and TRBJ1-1, with D uncertain. CDR3 size: 14 residues. The V end lost 3 bases, the J end lost 5 bases, and 13 bases lay between the germline ends. Germline values: CDR1 SGHTA, CDR2 FQGNSA. In nucleotides, the CDR3 is TGTGCCAGCAGCTTCCGGGGTGTTAGGACTGAAGCTTTCTTT. It codes for CASSFRGVRTEAFF.

This rearrangement joins TRBV6-1 to TRBJ2-1; TRBD1 matches 7 bases. The CDR3 has 15 residues. The trim removed 4 bases at V and 3 bases at J, leaving 6 bases unmatched. Germline V gives CDR1 MNHNS, CDR2 SASEGT. The CDR3 loop is CASSGSWDSYNEQFF. The DNA for the CDR3 is TGTGCCAGCAGTGGTTCATGGGACAGCTACAATGAGCAGTTCTTC.

This clone has more than one count but fewer than ten. The rearrangement joins TRBV19 to TRBJ2-3; 8 positions agree with TRBD1. Germline CDR1 and CDR2: LNHDA and SQIVND (reference sequence). V gave up 4 bases and J gave up 3 bases; unmatched junction bases: 6. The CDR3 contains 15 residues. The CDR3 here is CASSTDRGRTDTQYF. CDR3 in DNA: TGTGCCAGTAGTACCGACAGGGGAAGAACAGATACGCAGTATTTT.

This chain connects TRBV4-2 to TRBJ1-5; 9 bases line up with TRBD1. The CDR3 runs 17 residues. J was trimmed by 6 bases and V by 4 bases; bases with no gene match: 13. The germline gives CDR1 LGHNA, CDR2 YNFKEQ. The CDR3 sequence: CASSPYLDRGVGQPQHF. In nucleotides, the CDR3 is TGTGCCAGCAGCCCATATTTGGACAGGGGTGTGGGTCAGCCCCAGCATTTT.

This chain links TRBV19 with TRBJ2-7; TRBD1 matches 10 bases. The trim removed 5 bases at V and 1 base at J, leaving 5 bases unmatched. Germline-derived CDR1 and CDR2 are LNHDA and SQIVND (reference sequence). The CDR3 totals 15 residues. The CDR3 bases are TGTGCCAGTAGTGCCGGGACAGGGGTTTCCTACGAGCAGTACTTC. Its translation is CASSAGTGVSYEQYF.

The genes are TRBV30 and TRBJ1-2, with a tentative D call TRBD1 (6 bases). Germline-derived CDR1 and CDR2 are GTSNPN and SVGIG (reference sequence). This CDR3 region has 13 residues. Trimming removed 7 bases at V and 6 bases at J, with 18 bases between. In DNA, the CDR3 is TGTGCCTCGACCTGGACAGAACGCCATGGCTACACCTTC. Residues: CASTWTERHGYTF.

This clone occurred a few times. V gene TRBV18 combines with J gene TRBJ1-3; D is perhaps TRBD1 (6 bases). Germline CDR1 reads KGHSH; CDR2 reads LQKENI. Trimming took 3 bases from V and 7 from J, leaving 13 bases between them. The CDR3 is made up of 14 amino acids. DNA of the CDR3: TGTGCCAGCTCACCGAGTGTTGGACAGAACACCATATATTTT. It specifies CASSPSVGQNTIYF.

The V and J genes are TRBV7-2 and TRBJ2-7; TRBD2 might be the D (5 bases). The V end was cut by 1 base, the J end by 1 base, with 11 bases between. The germline V gene encodes CDR1 SGHTA and CDR2 FQGNSA. This CDR3 comprises 15 residues. The CDR3 here is CASSLGAGGSYEQYF. CDR3 DNA: TGTGCCAGCAGCTTAGGGGCAGGAGGATCCTACGAGCAGTACTTC.

The chain joins TRBV5-4 to TRBJ2-5, with 8 nucleotides matching TRBD1. The CDR3 covers 15 residues. The ends lost 1 base at V and 7 bases at J; junction bases unmatched: 9. Germline assignment: CDR1 SGHNT and CDR2 YYREEE (reference sequence). The CDR3 loop reads CASSLPGGFPGTQYF. CDR3 nucleotides: TGTGCCAGCAGCTTGCCAGGGGGCTTCCCGGGGACCCAGTACTTC.

V is TRBV27 and J is TRBJ2-7, with a possible D match to TRBD2 (6 bases). Germline values: CDR1 MNHEY, CDR2 SMNVEV (reference sequence). Trimming took 2 bases from V and 3 from J, leaving 8 bases between them. The CDR3 runs to 13 residues. CDR3 amino acids: CASSLSGYYEQYF. The CDR3 region has the DNA TGTGCCAGCAGTTTAAGCGGGTACTACGAGCAGTACTTC.

This sequence joins TRBV5-4 and TRBJ2-7; the match to TRBD2 covers 11 bases. J was trimmed by 5 bases and V by 2 bases; bases with no gene match: 3. Germline V CDR1 and CDR2: SGHNT, YYREEE (reference sequence). This CDR3 is 14 amino acids long. CDR3 nucleotide sequence: TGTGCCAGCAGCTTCACTAGCGGGAGCCACGAGCAGTACTTC. Translated: CASSFTSGSHEQYF.

This rearrangement joins TRBV18 to TRBJ1-2; 7 nucleotides align to TRBD1. V shed 3 bases, J shed 8 bases, and the junction held 18 bases outside the gene matches. Germline V gene lookup returns CDR1 KGHSH and CDR2 LQKENI. CDR3 length equals 17 residues. CDR3 protein: CASSPSIAGGSVRGYTF. The CDR3 bases are TGTGCCAGCTCACCTTCGATCGCAGGGGGGTCGGTTCGCGGCTACACCTTC.

This clone was seen more than once but under ten times. This chain connects TRBV5-8 to TRBJ2-5; 9 bases line up with TRBD1. V lost 0 bases to trimming and J lost 5 bases; unmatched junction nucleotides: 11. Germline CDR1 SGHTS, CDR2 YDEGEE. The CDR3 has 17 amino acids. CDR3 coding DNA: TGTGCCAGCAGCTTGGGCTCCGGACAGGGGATAGGGGAGACCCAGTACTTC. It codes for CASSLGSGQGIGETQYF.

The V and J genes are TRBV5-1 and TRBJ1-4; the match to TRBD1 covers 7 bases. The trim removed 0 bases at V and 8 bases at J, leaving 4 bases unmatched. Germline CDR1 reads SGHRS; CDR2 reads YFSETQ. This CDR3 region has 14 residues. CDR3 nucleotides: TGCGCCAGCAGCTTGGCCGGGACAGACGAAAAACTGTTTTTT. This encodes CASSLAGTDEKLFF.

The gene calls are TRBV6-5 and TRBJ2-5; 7 nucleotides align to TRBD2. The end of the DNA aligns better with TRBJ2-7, so the J call may be wrong. The germline gives CDR1 MNHEY, CDR2 SVGAGI. The CDR3 is 14 residues long. As DNA, the CDR3 is TGTGCCAGCAGTGCGCGGGAGTCTTCCTACGAGCAGTACTTC. The encoded protein is CASSARESSYEQYF.

The CDR3, as DNA: TGTGCCAGCAGTAGAACAGCGAACACTGAAGCTTTCTTT. Residues: CASSRTANTEAFF. This sequence joins TRBV27 and TRBJ1-1; no reliable D call. The CDR3 sequence is 13 residues long. Trimming pared 5 bases from V and 1 base from J, leaving 8 bases between. Germline lookup yields CDR1 MNHEY and CDR2 SMNVEV (reference sequence).

V is TRBV6-6 and J is TRBJ1-1; 7 positions match TRBD1. Germline V gene lookup returns CDR1 MNHNY and CDR2 SVGAGI (reference sequence). The CDR3 is 14 residues long. J lost 4 bases, V lost 6 bases, and 8 bases had no gene match. The CDR3 region has the DNA TGTGCCAGCAGCACCCCAGGGGGGAGCACTGAAGCTTTCTTT. This translates into CASSTPGGSTEAFF.

The rearrangement joins TRBV4-3 to TRBJ1-5, with D perhaps matching TRBD1 (5 bases). CDR3 size: 18 residues. Germline CDR1 is LGHNA and CDR2 is YSLEER. Between the trimmed V and J ends, which lost 2 bases and 1 base, there was a span of 18 bases. The CDR3 reads CASSQKGPGKRSNQPQHF. CDR3 nucleotide sequence: TGCGCCAGCAGCCAAAAGGGTCCAGGGAAGAGGAGCAATCAGCCCCAGCATTTT.

The chain has TRBV9 and TRBJ2-6; no firm D call. The germline CDR1 and CDR2 sequences are SGDLS and YYNGEE. Deletions cut 4 bases from V and 2 bases from J, with 7 bases between. CDR3 length equals 14 residues. DNA for the CDR3: TGTGCCAGCAGCCTAATTGCTGGGGCCAACGTCCTGACTTTC. This encodes CASSLIAGANVLTF.

The CDR3 region is CASSSRGYYGYTF. The CDR3 DNA follows: TGTGCCAGCAGTTCGCGGGGTTACTATGGCTACACCTTC. The chain combines TRBV25-1 with TRBJ1-2; D not resolved. Germline V gene sequence: CDR1 MGHDK, CDR2 SYGVNS. Between the trimmed V and J ends, which lost 5 bases and 3 bases, there was a span of 10 bases. CDR3 length: 13 residues.

Regarding this clone: The junction departs from germline at one end; a sequencing error may be responsible. The chain links TRBV7-7 to TRBJ2-1, with 8 bases lining up with TRBD2. The CDR3 is 16 residues long. In germline, CDR1 is SSHAT, CDR2 FNYEAQ (reference sequence). In nucleotides, the CDR3 is TGTGCTAGCAGCTTAGGTCCGGGGGGGGCCACCAATGAGCAGTTCTTC. This sequence encodes CASSLGPGGATNEQFF. The full variable domain, its missing parts supplied by reference TRBV7-7 and TRBJ2-1, is GAGVSQSPRYKVTKRGQDVTLRCDPISSHATLYWYQQALGQGPEFLTYFNYEAQPDKSGLPSDRFSAERPEGSISTLTIQRTEQRDSAMYRCASSLGPGGATNEQFFGPGTRLTVL.